This T cell receptor beta chain stems from a study of vaccination and CD4 T cells after COVID-19. As to treatment: roughly 11-day PBMC culture with coronavirus spike peptide pools or control peptides (ViraFEST assay). Cultured CD4+ T cell DNA was sequenced using the Oncomine TCR Beta short-read assay. TCRdb re-called the PCR reads with MiXCR, one entry per CDR3 protein. The sample carries about 13,000 distinct CDR3 sequences, roughly 58% recorded once. The V segment lost 0 bases and the J segment 3 bases; nucleotides outside the gene matches: 5. CDR1 and CDR2 (germline): MNHNS, SASEGT. The CDR3 runs 16 residues. On this clonotype itself: Its antigen is unknown.

The genes are TRBV6-1 and TRBJ2-1, with 7 bases identical to TRBD1. The sequence was collected from a human donor who had recovered from COVID-19. Sample: CD4+ T cells from blood, cultured in vitro. The CDR3 sequence: CASSEAPQGVYNEQFF. In DNA form, the CDR3 reads TGTGCCAGCAGTGAAGCCCCCCAGGGGGTCTACAATGAGCAGTTCTTC.